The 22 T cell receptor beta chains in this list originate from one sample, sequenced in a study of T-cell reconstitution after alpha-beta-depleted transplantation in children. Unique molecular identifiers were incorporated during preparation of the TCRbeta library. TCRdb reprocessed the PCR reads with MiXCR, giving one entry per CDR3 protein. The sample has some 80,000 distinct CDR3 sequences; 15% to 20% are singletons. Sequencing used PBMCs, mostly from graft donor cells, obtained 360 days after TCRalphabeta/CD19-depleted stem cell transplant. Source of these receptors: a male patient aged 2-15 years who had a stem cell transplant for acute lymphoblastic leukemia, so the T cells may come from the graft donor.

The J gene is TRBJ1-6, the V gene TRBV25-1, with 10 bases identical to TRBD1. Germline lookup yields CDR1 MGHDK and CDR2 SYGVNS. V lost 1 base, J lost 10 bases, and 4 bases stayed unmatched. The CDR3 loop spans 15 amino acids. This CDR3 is CASSEWDRGNSPLHF. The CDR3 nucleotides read TGTGCCAGCAGTGAATGGGACAGGGGCAACTCACCCCTCCACTTT.

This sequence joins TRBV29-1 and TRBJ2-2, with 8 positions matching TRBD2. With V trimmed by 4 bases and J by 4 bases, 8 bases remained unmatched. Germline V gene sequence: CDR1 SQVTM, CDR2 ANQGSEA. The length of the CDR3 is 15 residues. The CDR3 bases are TGCAGCGTTGGTTATAGCGGGACCGGCACCGGGGAGCTGTTTTTT. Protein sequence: CSVGYSGTGTGELFF.

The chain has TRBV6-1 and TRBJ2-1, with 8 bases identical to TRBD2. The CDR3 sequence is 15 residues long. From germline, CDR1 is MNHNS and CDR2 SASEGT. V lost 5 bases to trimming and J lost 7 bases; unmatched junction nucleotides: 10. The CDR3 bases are TGTGCCAGCAGTACCGGGACTAGTGTGGGGAATGAGCAGTTCTTC. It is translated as CASSTGTSVGNEQFF.

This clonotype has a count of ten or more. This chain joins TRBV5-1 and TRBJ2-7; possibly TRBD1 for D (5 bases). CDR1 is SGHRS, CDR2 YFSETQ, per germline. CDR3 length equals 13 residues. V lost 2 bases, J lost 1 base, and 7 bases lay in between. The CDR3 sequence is CASSLQVSYEQYF. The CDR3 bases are TGCGCCAGCAGCTTACAGGTTTCCTACGAGCAGTACTTC.

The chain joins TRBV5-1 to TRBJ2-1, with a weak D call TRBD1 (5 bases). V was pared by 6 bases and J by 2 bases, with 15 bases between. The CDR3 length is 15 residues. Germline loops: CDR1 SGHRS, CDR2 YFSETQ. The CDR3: CASTLSGATYNEQFF. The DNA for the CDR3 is TGCGCCAGCACCCTGAGTGGGGCCACCTACAATGAGCAGTTCTTC.

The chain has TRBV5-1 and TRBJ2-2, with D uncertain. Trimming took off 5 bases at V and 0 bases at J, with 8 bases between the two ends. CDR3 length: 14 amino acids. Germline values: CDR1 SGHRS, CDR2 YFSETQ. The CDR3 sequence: CASSLNPNTGELFF. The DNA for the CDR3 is TGCGCCAGCAGTCTGAACCCGAACACCGGGGAGCTGTTTTTT.

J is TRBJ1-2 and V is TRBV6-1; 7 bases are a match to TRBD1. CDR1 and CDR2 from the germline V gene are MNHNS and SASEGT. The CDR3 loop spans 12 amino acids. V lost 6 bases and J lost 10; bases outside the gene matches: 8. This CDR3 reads CASRRSRGNYTF. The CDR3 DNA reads TGTGCCAGCAGGAGGTCCAGGGGGAACTACACCTTC.

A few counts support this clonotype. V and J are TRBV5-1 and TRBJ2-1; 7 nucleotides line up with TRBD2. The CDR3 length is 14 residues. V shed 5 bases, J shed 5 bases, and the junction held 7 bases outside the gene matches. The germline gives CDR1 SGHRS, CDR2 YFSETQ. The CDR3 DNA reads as TGCGCCAGCAGACTAAGCGGGGTTCACAATGAGCAGTTCTTC. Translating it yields CASRLSGVHNEQFF. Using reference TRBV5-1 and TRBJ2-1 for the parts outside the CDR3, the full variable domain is KAGVTQTPRYLIKTRGQQVTLSCSPISGHRSVSWYQQTPGQGLQFLFEYFSETQRNKGNFPGRFSGRQFSNSRSEMNVSTLELGDSALYLCASRLSGVHNEQFFGPGTRLTVL.

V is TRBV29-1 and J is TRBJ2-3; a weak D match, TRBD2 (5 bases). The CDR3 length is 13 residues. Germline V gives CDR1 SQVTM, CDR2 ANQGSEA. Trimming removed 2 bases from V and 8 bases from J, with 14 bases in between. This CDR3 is CSVERDTGGTQYF. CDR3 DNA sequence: TGCAGCGTTGAACGTGACACTGGAGGTACGCAGTATTTT.

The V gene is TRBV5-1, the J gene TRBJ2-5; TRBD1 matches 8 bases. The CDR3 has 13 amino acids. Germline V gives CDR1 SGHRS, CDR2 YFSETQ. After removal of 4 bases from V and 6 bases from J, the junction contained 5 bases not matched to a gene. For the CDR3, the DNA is TGCGCCAGCAGCGTGACAGGGGTGAAGACCCAGTACTTC. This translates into CASSVTGVKTQYF. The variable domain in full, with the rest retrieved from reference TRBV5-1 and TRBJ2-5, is KAGVTQTPRYLIKTRGQQVTLSCSPISGHRSVSWYQQTPGQGLQFLFEYFSETQRNKGNFPGRFSGRQFSNSRSEMNVSTLELGDSALYLCASSVTGVKTQYFGPGTRLLVL.

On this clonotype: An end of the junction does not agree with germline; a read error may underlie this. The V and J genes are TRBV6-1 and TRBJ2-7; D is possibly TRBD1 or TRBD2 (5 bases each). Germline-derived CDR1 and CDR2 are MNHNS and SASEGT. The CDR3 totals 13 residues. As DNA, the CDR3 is TGTGCCAGCAAACAGGAGGCGCGGAAGAGATACGACTTC. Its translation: CASKQEARKRYDF.

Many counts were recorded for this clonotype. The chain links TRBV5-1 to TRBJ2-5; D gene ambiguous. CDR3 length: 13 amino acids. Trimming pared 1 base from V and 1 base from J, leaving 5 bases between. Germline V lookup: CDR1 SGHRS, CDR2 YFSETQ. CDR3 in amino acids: CASSLPSQETQYF. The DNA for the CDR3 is TGCGCCAGCAGCTTGCCCAGCCAAGAGACCCAGTACTTC.

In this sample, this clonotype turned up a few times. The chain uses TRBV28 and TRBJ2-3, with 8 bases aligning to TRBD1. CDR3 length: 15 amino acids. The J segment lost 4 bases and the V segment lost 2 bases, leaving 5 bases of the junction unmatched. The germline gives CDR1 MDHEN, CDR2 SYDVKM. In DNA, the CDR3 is TGTGCCAGCAGTTTACAGGGGGCGAGGGCAGATACGCAGTATTTT. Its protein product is CASSLQGARADTQYF.

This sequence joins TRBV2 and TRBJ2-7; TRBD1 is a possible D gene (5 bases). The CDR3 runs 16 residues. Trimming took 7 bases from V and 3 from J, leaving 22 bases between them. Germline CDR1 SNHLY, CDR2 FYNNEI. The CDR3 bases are TGTGCCAGCAAACGACAGCCTAAAGCAGGTAGCTACGAGCAGTACTTC. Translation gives CASKRQPKAGSYEQYF.

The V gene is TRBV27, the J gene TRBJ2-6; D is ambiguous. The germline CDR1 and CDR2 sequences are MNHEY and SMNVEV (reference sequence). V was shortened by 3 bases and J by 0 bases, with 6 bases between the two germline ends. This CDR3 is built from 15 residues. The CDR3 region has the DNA TGTGCCAGCAGTTTGGGGTTCTCTGGGGCCAACGTCCTGACTTTC. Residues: CASSLGFSGANVLTF.

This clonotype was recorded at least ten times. This chain's CDR3 is CASSMGTGSYEQYF. The CDR3 coding sequence is TGTGCCAGCTCGATGGGGACAGGGTCCTACGAGCAGTACTTC. V usage is TRBV12-3 or TRBV12-4 and J usage is TRBJ2-7; 9 bases map to TRBD1. This CDR3 comprises 14 residues. The junction had 6 bases not matched to a gene; V was cut back by 8 bases and J by 1 base.

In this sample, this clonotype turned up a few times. CDR3 loop: CASSIAEYLSTDTQYF. The CDR3 nucleotides are TGTGCCAGTAGTATAGCAGAATACCTTAGCACAGATACGCAGTATTTT. V gene TRBV19 combines with J gene TRBJ2-3, with D unclear. Trimming shortened V by 1 base and J by 0 bases, and 11 bases separated the two germline ends. Germline lookup yields CDR1 LNHDA and CDR2 SQIVND (reference sequence). This CDR3 comprises 16 residues.

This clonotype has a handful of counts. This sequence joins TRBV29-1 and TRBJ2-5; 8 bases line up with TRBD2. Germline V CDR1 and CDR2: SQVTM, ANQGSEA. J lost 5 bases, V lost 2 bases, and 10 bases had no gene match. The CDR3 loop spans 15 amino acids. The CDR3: CSVEPGLVFGETQYF. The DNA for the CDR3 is TGCAGCGTTGAACCGGGACTAGTCTTTGGGGAGACCCAGTACTTC.

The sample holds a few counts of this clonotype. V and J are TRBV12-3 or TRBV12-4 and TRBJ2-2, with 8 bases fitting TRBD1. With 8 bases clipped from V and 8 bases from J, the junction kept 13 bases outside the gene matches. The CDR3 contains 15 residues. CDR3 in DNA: TGTGCCAGCGGAACGACAGGGGCCCCGTCTGGGGAGCTGTTTTTT. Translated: CASGTTGAPSGELFF.

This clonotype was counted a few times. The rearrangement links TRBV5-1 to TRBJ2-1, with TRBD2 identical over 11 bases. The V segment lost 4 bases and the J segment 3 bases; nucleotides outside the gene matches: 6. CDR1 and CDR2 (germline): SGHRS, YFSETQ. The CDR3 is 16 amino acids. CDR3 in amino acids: CASSLIAGGDYNEQFF. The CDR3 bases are TGCGCCAGCAGCCTAATAGCGGGAGGGGACTACAATGAGCAGTTCTTC.

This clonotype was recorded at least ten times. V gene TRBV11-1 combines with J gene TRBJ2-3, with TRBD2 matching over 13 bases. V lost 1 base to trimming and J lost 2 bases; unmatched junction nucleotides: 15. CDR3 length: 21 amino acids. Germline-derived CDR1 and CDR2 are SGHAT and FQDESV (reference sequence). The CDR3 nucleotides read TGTGCCAGCAGCTTAGGGAGGACTAGCGGGAGAAACCGGGGTCCCACAGATACGCAGTATTTT. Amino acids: CASSLGRTSGRNRGPTDTQYF.

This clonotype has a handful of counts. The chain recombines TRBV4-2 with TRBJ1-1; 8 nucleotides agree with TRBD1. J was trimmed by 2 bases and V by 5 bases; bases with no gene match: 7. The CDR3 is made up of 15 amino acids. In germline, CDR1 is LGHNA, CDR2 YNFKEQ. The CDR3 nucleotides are TGTGCCAGCAGCACTTTTGACAGGGGCAACACTGAAGCTTTCTTT. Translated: CASSTFDRGNTEAFF.